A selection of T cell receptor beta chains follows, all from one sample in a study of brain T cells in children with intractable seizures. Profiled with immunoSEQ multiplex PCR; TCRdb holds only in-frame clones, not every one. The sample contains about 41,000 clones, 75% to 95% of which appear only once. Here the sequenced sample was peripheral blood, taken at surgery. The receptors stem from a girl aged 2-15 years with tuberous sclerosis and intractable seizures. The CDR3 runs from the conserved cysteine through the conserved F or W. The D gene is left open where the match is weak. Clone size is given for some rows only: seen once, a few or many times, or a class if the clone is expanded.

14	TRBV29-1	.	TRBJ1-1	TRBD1	TGCAGCGCGGGACAGGGGAGCGGAAACACTGAAGCTTTCTTT	CSAGQGSGNTEAFF
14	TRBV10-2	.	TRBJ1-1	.	TGCGCCAGCAGTGAGGACAGGCCAAACACTGAAGCTTTCTTT	CASSEDRPNTEAFF
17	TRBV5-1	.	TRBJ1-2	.	TGCGCCAGCAGCTTGGGGTTAACGGACGGTGTCAACTATGGCTACACCTTC	CASSLGLTDGVNYGYTF
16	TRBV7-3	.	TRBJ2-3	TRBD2	TGTGCCAGCAGCCCCCGGGCGGGGGGCAGCACAGATACGCAGTATTTT	CASSPRAGGSTDTQYF
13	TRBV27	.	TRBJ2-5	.	TGTGCCAGCAGTTTGACTAGCCAAGAGACCCAGTACTTC	CASSLTSQETQYF
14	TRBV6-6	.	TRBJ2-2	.	TGTGCCAGCAGTTACGAATGGGGGATCGGGGAGCTGTTTTTT	CASSYEWGIGELFF
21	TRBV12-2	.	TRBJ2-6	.	TGTGCAAGTCGCTTGGAACCTTCGCGGGGGACAGGGCCAAATGGGGCCAACGTCCTGACTTTC	CASRLEPSRGTGPNGANVLTF
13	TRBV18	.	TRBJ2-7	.	TGTGCCAGCTCACCAGTTCAGGATCGCGAGCAGTACTTC	CASSPVQDREQYF
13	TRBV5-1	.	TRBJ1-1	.	TGCGCCAGCAGCCGGACAGAGAACACTGAAGCTTTCTTT	CASSRTENTEAFF
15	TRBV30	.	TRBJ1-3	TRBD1	TGTGCCTGGAACCCCGTCAGGGGGGCTGGAAACACCATATATTTT	CAWNPVRGAGNTIYF
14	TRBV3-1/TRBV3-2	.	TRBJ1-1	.	TGTGCCAGCAGCCAAGGCAGGGGAAGCACTGAAGCTTTCTTT	CASSQGRGSTEAFF
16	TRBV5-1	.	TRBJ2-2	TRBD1	TGCGCCAGCAGCTTGGAAGGGGGCGACAACACCGGGGAGCTGTTTTTT	CASSLEGGDNTGELFF
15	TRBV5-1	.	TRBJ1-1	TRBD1	TGCGCCAGCAGCCAAACGACAGGGGGTAACACTGAAGCTTTCTTT	CASSQTTGGNTEAFF
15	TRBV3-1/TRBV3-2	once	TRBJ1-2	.	TGTGCCAGCAGCCAAGAGGGGACAACTAACTATGGCTACACCTTC	CASSQEGTTNYGYTF
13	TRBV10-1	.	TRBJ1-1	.	TGCGCCAGCAGTGAGTCAGGGAACACTGAAGCTTTCTTT	CASSESGNTEAFF
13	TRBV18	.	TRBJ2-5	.	TGTGCCAGCTCACCCCACCCCCAAGAGACCCAGTACTTC	CASSPHPQETQYF
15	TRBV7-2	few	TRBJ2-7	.	TGTGCCAGCAGCTCCGCAGGGGCCAGCTCCTACGAGCAGTACTTC	CASSSAGASSYEQYF
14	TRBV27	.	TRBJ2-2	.	TGTGCCAGCAGTCCGACTACAGGGATCGGGGAGCTGTTTTTT	CASSPTTGIGELFF
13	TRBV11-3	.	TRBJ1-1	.	TGTGCCAGCAGCGATTACCTGGACACTGAAGCTTTCTTT	CASSDYLDTEAFF
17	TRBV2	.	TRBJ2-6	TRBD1	TGTGCCAGCGTATGGACAGGGCTCTCCTCTGGGGCCAACGTCCTGACTTTC	CASVWTGLSSGANVLTF
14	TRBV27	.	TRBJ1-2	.	TGTGCCAGCAGTTTTCTACAGAGGCCTTATGGCTACACCTTC	CASSFLQRPYGYTF
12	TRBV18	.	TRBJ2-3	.	TGTGCCAGCTCACCTAGTACTGATACGCAGTATTTT	CASSPSTDTQYF
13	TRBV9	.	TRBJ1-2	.	TGTGCCAGCAGCGTAGTGGAGAACTATGGCTACACCTTC	CASSVVENYGYTF
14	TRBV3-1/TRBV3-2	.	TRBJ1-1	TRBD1	TGTGCCAGCAGCCGAGGGACAGGGAGTAATGAAGCTTTCTTT	CASSRGTGSNEAFF